One TCR beta chain is described in this entry. The CDR3 is 13 amino acids. CDR1 and CDR2 from the germline V gene are LGHDT and YNNKEL (reference sequence). Trimming removed 2 bases from V and 7 bases from J, with 11 bases in between. This entry belongs to a study of blood T cell repertoires in COVID-19. Looking at the study overall: Acute and convalescent COVID-19 specimens originated in the United States, Italy and Spain. Sources were T cells, B-cell-depleted T cells, or PBMCs; the material itself was cDNA or gDNA.

In the source study's methods: Nucleated cell counts were estimated from reference gene primer amplification. This table comes from immunoSEQ multiplex PCR, and its TCRdb copy is limited to in-frame clones, with some not included. That table furnishes V, J and clone size, whereas the DNA furnished D and trimming. The table records fewer than 500,000 clones, 75% to 90% of them present only once. The genes are TRBV3-1 (or the pseudogene TRBV3-2) and TRBJ2-5; no reliable D call. The sequencing input was peripheral blood. The sequence was obtained from a woman in her twenties or thirties with active or convalescent COVID-19. The CDR3 here is CASSQLDLGTQYF. The CDR3 DNA is TGTGCCAGCAGCCAACTAGATCTCGGGACCCAGTACTTC.